This entry describes one TCR beta chain. J lost 2 bases, V lost 2 bases, and 8 bases had no gene match. The V gene's germline CDR1 is SGHAT and CDR2 FQDESV (reference sequence). This CDR3 is built from 16 residues. These data are taken from a study of blood T cell repertoires in COVID-19. For the study at large: Sites across the United States, Italy and Spain contributed samples from acute and convalescent COVID-19. Sample material is recorded as cDNA or gDNA derived from T cells, B-cell-depleted T cells, or PBMCs.

Authors' analysis steps: Reference gene primer amplification yielded estimated nucleated cell counts. Only in-frame clones appear in the TCRdb table, and some are missing; sequencing was by immunoSEQ multiplex PCR. V and J calls and clone size are given by that table; D and trimming were obtained from the DNA. The data show 200,000 to 300,000 clones, roughly four fifths seen once. V gene TRBV11-1 combines with J gene TRBJ2-5; 7 bases fit TRBD2. The source is a woman aged 18 to 35 with acute or convalescent COVID-19. Sequenced: peripheral blood. The CDR3 nucleotides are TGTGCCAGCAGCTTAAGTGCGGGACTAATGCAAGAGACCCAGTACTTC. This sequence encodes CASSLSAGLMQETQYF.